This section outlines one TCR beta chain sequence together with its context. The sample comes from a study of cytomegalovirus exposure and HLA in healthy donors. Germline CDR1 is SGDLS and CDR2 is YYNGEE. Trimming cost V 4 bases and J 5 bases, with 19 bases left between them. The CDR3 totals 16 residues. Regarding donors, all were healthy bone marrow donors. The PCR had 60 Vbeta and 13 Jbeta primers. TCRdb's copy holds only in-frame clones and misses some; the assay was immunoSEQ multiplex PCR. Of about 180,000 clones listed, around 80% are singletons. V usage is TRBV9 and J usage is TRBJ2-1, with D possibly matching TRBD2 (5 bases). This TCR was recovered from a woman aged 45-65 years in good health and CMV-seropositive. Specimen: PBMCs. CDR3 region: CASSTYLAIIDNEQFF. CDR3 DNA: TGTGCCAGCAGCACATACCTAGCCATCATCGACAATGAGCAGTTCTTC.